This T cell receptor beta chain was retrieved from a study of human T cells and chemical hapten exposure. Across the whole study: Each patient's scalp received weekly diphenylcyclopropenone throughout the approximately 24-week study.

CDR3 length equals 15 residues. The V gene's germline CDR1 is SGHAT and CDR2 FQNNGV. Unique molecular identifiers were linked by the library to individual cDNA molecules. One entry per CDR3 protein, called by TCRdb with MiXCR from the RACE reads. The sample includes about 380,000 distinct CDR3 sequences, around 5.5% of them seen just once. Study-level findings and limits: Compared with pre-sensitization or healthy control sets, expanded TCRs clustered more.

Time point defined: pre-sensitization, week 0. Treatment noted: therapeutic diphenylcyclopropenone sensitization with weekly scalp DPC. Regarding this clonotype: Its antigen remains unidentified. Being one base from a much bigger clone, this may be a read error.

The chain is built from TRBV11-2 and TRBJ2-7; possibly TRBD1 or TRBD2 for D (5 bases each). The sequences come from whole blood, collected in connection with sensitization to the hapten diphenylcyclopropenone (DPC). This sequence originates from a woman aged 50 to 60 with alopecia areata. Some clones in this sample may be carry-over from other donors' samples. CDR3 DNA: TGTGCCAGCAGCTTAGTTCCCCGGGACCCCTACGAGCAGAACTTC. Encoded protein: CASSLVPRDPYEQNF.